One and the same sample provided the 25 T cell receptor beta chains below, sequenced in a study of metastatic and nonmetastatic thyroid tumors. Via MiXCR, TCRdb re-called the PCR reads. The top ten hold about 38% of the sample, which has tens of thousands of clones, around 15% seen once. All patients were untreated before thyroid surgery. Specimen: blood. Receptors originate from a female donor with papillary thyroid cancer or a benign thyroid nodule (not recorded which). Some clones in this sample may be carry-over from other donors' samples.

In its sample, this clone was seen many times. This chain links TRBV2 with TRBJ2-3, with unresolved D. The CDR3 covers 14 residues. In germline, CDR1 is SNHLY, CDR2 FYNNEI. Trimming removed 3 bases from V and 0 bases from J, with 7 bases in between. The CDR3 loop is CASSEKASTDTQYF. In nucleotides, the CDR3 is TGTGCCAGCAGTGAGAAGGCCAGCACAGATACGCAGTATTTT.

This clone showed up many times. The chain joins TRBV28 to TRBJ1-1; possible D gene TRBD1, 5 bases. This CDR3 is 14 amino acids long. CDR1 is MDHEN and CDR2 is SYDVKM in the germline V gene. Trimming removed 7 bases at V and 1 base at J, with 13 bases between. The CDR3 loop is CASTSGTGNTEAFF. CDR3 in DNA: TGTGCCAGCACCTCCGGGACGGGGAACACTGAAGCTTTCTTT.

This clone was recorded many times. The chain recombines TRBV14 with TRBJ2-7, with 13 bases matching TRBD2. From germline, CDR1 is SGHDN and CDR2 FVKESK. CDR3 size: 14 residues. Trimming at V came to 4 bases and at J to 8 bases, leaving 5 bases not matched to a gene. Written as DNA, the CDR3 is TGTGCCAGCAGCCCCGAACTAGCGGGAGGGCAGCAGTACTTC. It specifies CASSPELAGGQQYF.

This clone was seen a handful of times. The V and J genes are TRBV19 and TRBJ2-7, with a weak D call TRBD2 (6 bases). Per germline, CDR1 LNHDA and CDR2 SQIVND (reference sequence). Trimming cost V 5 bases and J 5 bases, with 19 bases left between them. The CDR3 loop spans 15 amino acids. The CDR3 spells CASSLLRGGMNEQYF. CDR3 DNA: TGTGCCAGTAGTCTCCTGCGTGGGGGGATGAACGAGCAGTACTTC.

This clone was detected many times. The chain carries TRBV6-1 and TRBJ2-7, with D unresolved. This CDR3 is built from 12 residues. CDR1 and CDR2 (germline): MNHNS, SASEGT. V lost 2 bases and J 2 bases, leaving 4 bases between the germline ends. CDR3 sequence: CASSEHPYEQYF. The CDR3, as DNA: TGTGCCAGCAGTGAACACCCCTACGAGCAGTACTTC.

This clone has a count of ten or more. This chain uses TRBV12-3 or TRBV12-4 with TRBJ2-2; 9 nucleotides agree with TRBD1. V was pared by 5 bases and J by 7 bases, with 8 bases of the junction left unmatched. The CDR3 consists of 15 residues. CDR3 sequence (DNA): TGTGCCAGCAGTCGGAGACAGGGGGGGGTCGGGGAGCTGTTTTTT. It is translated as CASSRRQGGVGELFF.

On this clone itself: One junction end does not reproduce the germline sequence, and a read error may be involved. Additional DNA sequences in this sample encode the identical CDR3. CDR3 bases: TGTGCCAGTAGCTCCAATGGACGCATTGCAACTAATGAAAAACTGTTTTTT. It specifies CASSSNGRIATNEKLFF. The V and J genes are TRBV7-8 and TRBJ1-4, with D unresolved. Germline assignment: CDR1 SGHVS and CDR2 FQNEAQ. This CDR3 is built from 17 residues.

This clone was detected many times. The gene calls are TRBV11-1 and TRBJ2-1, with 11 bases lining up with TRBD2. Germline assignment: CDR1 SGHAT and CDR2 FQDESV (reference sequence). With V trimmed by 5 bases and J by 3 bases, 12 bases remained unmatched. The CDR3 consists of 18 residues. In DNA form, the CDR3 reads TGTGCCAGCAGCCCAACGGTAAGACTAGCGGGGATCTACAATGAGCAGTTCTTC. This encodes CASSPTVRLAGIYNEQFF.

This clone was observed many times. The CDR3 sequence: CASSDNSRWDTIYF. Here the CDR3 DNA reads TGTGCCAGCAGTGATAACAGCCGATGGGACACCATATATTTT. This chain connects TRBV2 to TRBJ1-3; D not resolved. The CDR3 has 14 residues. Germline CDR1 reads SNHLY; CDR2 reads FYNNEI. V gave up 3 bases and J gave up 8 bases, with 14 bases separating them. Full variable domain (outside the CDR3, taken from reference TRBV2 and TRBJ1-3): EPEVTQTPSHQVTQMGQEVILRCVPISNHLYFYWYRQILGQKVEFLVSFYNNEISEKSEIFDDQFSVERPDGSNFTLKIRSTKLEDSAMYFCASSDNSRWDTIYFGEGSWLTVV.

This clone was recorded many times. This chain's CDR3 is CASSLSTSGITGELFF. CDR3 DNA sequence: TGTGCCAGCAGCTTATCAACTAGCGGAATCACCGGGGAGCTGTTTTTT. The V and J genes are TRBV7-6 and TRBJ2-2, with 8 bases aligning to TRBD2. The trim removed 2 bases at V and 4 bases at J, leaving 6 bases unmatched. CDR1 is SGHVS and CDR2 is FNYEAQ in the germline V gene. The CDR3 runs 16 residues.

This clone was detected ten times or more. This could be a read error, since a much larger clone is one nucleotide away. Distinct nucleotide sequences in the sample also encode this CDR3. V gene TRBV9 combines with J gene TRBJ2-5; no clear D gene. The germline V gene encodes CDR1 SGDLS and CDR2 YYNGEE. The CDR3 length is 13 residues. CDR3 in DNA: TGTGCCAGCAGCGGCATGGACCAGGAGACCCAGTACTTC. Translated, it gives CASSGMDQETQYF.

This clone came up many times. V is TRBV9 and J is TRBJ2-2, with D perhaps matching TRBD1 or TRBD2 (7 bases each). Germline V gene sequence: CDR1 SGDLS, CDR2 YYNGEE. V dropped 0 bases and J dropped 1 base, with 13 bases sitting between them. The CDR3 extends over 17 amino acids. The CDR3 DNA sequence: TGTGCCAGCAGCGTAGGCAGGGGGGGATTGAACACCGGGGAGCTGTTTTTT. It translates to CASSVGRGGLNTGELFF.

This clone was counted many times. V usage is TRBV7-6 and J usage is TRBJ2-3, with 8 bases that match TRBD1. Trimming took 7 bases from V and 0 from J; bases not matched to a gene: 6. The CDR3 totals 15 residues. Germline V gene lookup returns CDR1 SGHVS and CDR2 FNYEAQ. CDR3 loop: CASNSGDRSTDTQYF. CDR3 nucleotide sequence: TGTGCCAGCAACTCCGGGGACAGGAGCACAGATACGCAGTATTTT. The full variable domain, in which reference TRBV7-6 and TRBJ2-3 provide the parts outside the CDR3, is GAGVSQSPRYKVTKRGQDVALRCDPISGHVSLYWYRQALGQGPEFLTYFNYEAQQDKSGLPNDRFSAERPEGSISTLTIQRTEQRDSAMYRCASNSGDRSTDTQYFGPGTRLTVL.

This clone was recorded at least ten times. J is TRBJ2-1 and V is TRBV20-1; 8 bases line up with TRBD2. With 3 bases clipped from V and 3 bases from J, the junction kept 4 bases outside the gene matches. The CDR3 extends over 14 amino acids. Germline V gene data show CDR1 as DFQATT and CDR2 as SNEGSKA (reference sequence). CDR3 sequence reads: CSASSGRDYNEQFF. For the CDR3, the DNA is TGCAGTGCTAGCTCCGGGAGGGACTACAATGAGCAGTTCTTC.

This clone came up many times. In this CDR3 the conserved last residue, phenylalanine or tryptophan, is missing, so a read error is likely. No DNA is shown, since the ends of the CDR3 on it are uncertain; the CDR3 is the one TCRdb lists. The rearrangement uses TRBV12-5 and TRBJ2-2; the D call of TRBD2 is as the table states it, not checked on the DNA. The CDR3 length equals 9 residues, ends included. The V gene's germline CDR1 is LGHNT and CDR2 FRNRAP. CDR3 protein: CASGLVQGA.

This clone was counted at least ten times. The V call is TRBV28, the J call TRBJ1-1, with 7 bases fitting TRBD1. The junction had 10 bases not matched to a gene; V was cut back by 7 bases and J by 11 bases. The CDR3 runs to 12 residues. Looked up from germline, CDR1 is MDHEN and CDR2 is SYDVKM. CDR3 DNA sequence: TGTGCCAGCAACACTCCGGGACAGAGGGCTTTCTTT. This sequence encodes CASNTPGQRAFF.

The chain links TRBV9 to TRBJ2-7, with 7 bases matching TRBD2. Germline values: CDR1 SGDLS, CDR2 YYNGEE. This CDR3 has 17 residues. J gave up 5 bases and V 1 base, and 15 bases lay outside the gene matches. CDR3 loop: CASSVHDGGWSGDEQYF. DNA for the CDR3: TGTGCCAGCAGCGTACACGACGGGGGGTGGTCTGGAGACGAGCAGTACTTC.

The table lists this clone with many counts. The V call is TRBV11-2, the J call TRBJ2-7; 7 bases are a match to TRBD1. Losses at the gene ends were 7 bases for V and 7 bases for J; bases not matched to a gene: 16. Germline CDR1 is SGHAT and CDR2 is FQNNGV. This CDR3 has 15 residues. CDR3 DNA sequence: TGTGCCAGCATCGGTCCGACAGGGCTCCTGGGGGAGCAGTACTTC. Its protein product is CASIGPTGLLGEQYF.

The chain combines TRBV4-3 with TRBJ2-1; D possibly corresponds to TRBD1 (6 bases). V shed 8 bases and J shed 10 bases, with 9 bases lying between them. The CDR3 covers 10 residues. The germline gives CDR1 LGHNA, CDR2 YSLEER. CDR3 coding DNA: TGCGCCAGCTGGCAGGGGGAGCAGTTCTTC. This encodes CASWQGEQFF.

The sample holds many counts of this clone. The chain is built from TRBV3-1 and TRBJ2-7; 8 nucleotides agree with TRBD1. The CDR3 contains 16 residues. After removal of 0 bases from V and 3 bases from J, the junction contained 7 bases not matched to a gene. Germline assignment: CDR1 LGHDT and CDR2 YNNKEL (reference sequence). CDR3 sequence: CASSQDVGQGYYEQYF. The CDR3 DNA is TGTGCCAGCAGCCAAGACGTCGGACAGGGCTACTACGAGCAGTACTTC.

This clone was found many times. The sample contains more than one DNA sequence encoding this CDR3. V and J are TRBV6-2 or TRBV6-3 and TRBJ2-7; perhaps TRBD2 as D (5 bases). V was pared by 6 bases and J by 2 bases, with 11 bases between. The CDR3 has 13 amino acids. The germline CDR1 and CDR2 sequences are MNHEY and SVGEGT. This CDR3 reads CASRSTNPYEQYF. CDR3 in DNA: TGTGCCAGCAGATCGACTAATCCCTACGAGCAGTACTTC.

The chain joins TRBV11-3 to TRBJ2-1; 9 nucleotides align to TRBD1. Germline loops: CDR1 SGHNT, CDR2 YENEEA. The CDR3 spans 14 residues. The ends lost 5 bases at V and 10 bases at J; junction bases unmatched: 9. Written as DNA, the CDR3 is TGTGCCAGCAGCGACAGGGGGGATACCGACGAGCAGTTCTTC. This sequence encodes CASSDRGDTDEQFF.

This rearrangement joins TRBV11-2 to TRBJ2-3, with TRBD2 matching over 10 bases. V was clipped by 5 bases and J by 4 bases; unmatched bases: 9. There are 16 residues in the CDR3. The V gene's germline CDR1 is SGHAT and CDR2 FQNNGV. CDR3 coding DNA: TGTGCCAGCAGCCCGCGAGCGGGGGGGCTCTCAGATACGCAGTATTTT. Residues: CASSPRAGGLSDTQYF.

V usage is TRBV13 and J usage is TRBJ1-2; D is possibly TRBD1 (6 bases). Trimming pared 5 bases from V and 6 bases from J, leaving 19 bases between. The CDR3 runs to 15 residues. CDR1 is PRHDT, CDR2 FYEKMQ, per germline (reference sequence). CDR3 nucleotide sequence: TGTGCCAGCAGCCCCACAGGGTACGGTAGGAATGGCTACACCTTC. Protein: CASSPTGYGRNGYTF.

The table lists this clone with many counts. The V gene is TRBV2, the J gene TRBJ1-1; D ambiguous. This CDR3 has 11 residues. The ends were cut back, 8 bases at V and 3 bases at J, with 7 bases in the middle. Germline lookup yields CDR1 SNHLY and CDR2 FYNNEI. The CDR3 coding sequence is TGTGCCAGCGAAATCGACACTGAAGCTTTCTTT. Its translation: CASEIDTEAFF.